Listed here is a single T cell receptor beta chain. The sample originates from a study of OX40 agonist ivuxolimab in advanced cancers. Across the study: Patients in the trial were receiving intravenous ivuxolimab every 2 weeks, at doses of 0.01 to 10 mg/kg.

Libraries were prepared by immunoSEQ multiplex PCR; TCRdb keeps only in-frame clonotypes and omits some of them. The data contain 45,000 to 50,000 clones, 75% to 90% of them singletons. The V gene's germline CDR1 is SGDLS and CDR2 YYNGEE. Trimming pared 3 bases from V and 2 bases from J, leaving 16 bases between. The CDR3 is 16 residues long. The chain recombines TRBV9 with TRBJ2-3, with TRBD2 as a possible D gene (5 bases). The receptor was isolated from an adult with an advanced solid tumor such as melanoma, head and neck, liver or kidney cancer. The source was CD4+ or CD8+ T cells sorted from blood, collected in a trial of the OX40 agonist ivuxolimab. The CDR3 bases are TGTGCCAGCAGCGCTTTTGAGAGACTAAACACAGATACGCAGTATTTT. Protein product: CASSAFERLNTDTQYF. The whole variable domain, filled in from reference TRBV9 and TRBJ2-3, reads DSGVTQTPKHLITATGQRVTLRCSPRSGDLSVYWYQQSLDQGLQFLIQYYNGEERAKGNILERFSAQQFPDLHSELNLSSLELGDSALYFCASSAFERLNTDTQYFGPGTRLTVL.